The source of this T cell receptor beta chain is a study of blood T cell repertoires in COVID-19. TCRdb keeps only in-frame clones here, not all; method: immunoSEQ multiplex PCR. In the table there are roughly 140,000 clones, roughly 85% of which are singletons. CDR1 is KGHDR and CDR2 is SFDVKD in the germline V gene. This CDR3 has 15 amino acids. Trimming at V came to 3 bases and at J to 2 bases, leaving 3 bases not matched to a gene. This sequence joins TRBV24-1 and TRBJ1-3; 7 bases are a match to TRBD1. The sample consisted of peripheral blood. The sequence came from a woman aged 55-69 years with COVID-19, enrolled during active disease. The chain's CDR3 is CATSDRTGPGNTIYF. As DNA, the CDR3 is TGTGCCACCAGTGATCGGACAGGCCCTGGAAACACCATATATTTT.